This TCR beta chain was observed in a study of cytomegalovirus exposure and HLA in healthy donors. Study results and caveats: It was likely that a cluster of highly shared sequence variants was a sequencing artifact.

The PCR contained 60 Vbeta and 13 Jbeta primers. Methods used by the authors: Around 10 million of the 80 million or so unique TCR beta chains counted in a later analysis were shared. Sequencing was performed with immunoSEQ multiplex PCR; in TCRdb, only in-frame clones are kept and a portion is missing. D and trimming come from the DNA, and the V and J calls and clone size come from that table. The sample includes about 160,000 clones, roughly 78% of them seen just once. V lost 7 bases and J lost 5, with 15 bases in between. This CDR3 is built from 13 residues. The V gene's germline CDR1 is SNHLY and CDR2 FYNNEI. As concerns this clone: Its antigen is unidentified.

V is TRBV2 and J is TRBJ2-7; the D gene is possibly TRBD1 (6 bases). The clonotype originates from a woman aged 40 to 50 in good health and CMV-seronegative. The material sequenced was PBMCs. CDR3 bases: TGTGCCAGCAATTTCGACAGGTCTGACGAGCAGTACTTC. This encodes CASNFDRSDEQYF.